The entry that follows covers one TCR beta chain sequence. The data were obtained in a study of OX40 agonist ivuxolimab in advanced cancers. At the level of the study: Patients were given ivuxolimab, an antibody that agonizes OX40 (CD134).

Only in-frame clones appear in the TCRdb table, and some are missing; sequencing was by immunoSEQ multiplex PCR. The sample gives tens of thousands of clones, 92% of which show up once; around 3.3% is in the top ten. CDR3 length: 14 amino acids. Per the germline V gene, CDR1 is MNHEY and CDR2 is SVGAGI. Trimming at V came to 6 bases and at J to 5 bases, leaving 9 bases not matched to a gene. This sequence was found in an adult with an advanced solid tumor such as melanoma, head and neck, liver or kidney cancer. V usage is TRBV6-5 and J usage is TRBJ2-7; TRBD1 agrees at 8 bases. The sample was CD4+ or CD8+ T cells sorted from blood, taken in a trial of the OX40 agonist ivuxolimab. The CDR3 is CASSPTGEENEQYF. In DNA form, the CDR3 reads TGTGCCAGCAGCCCGACAGGGGAGGAGAACGAGCAGTACTTC.